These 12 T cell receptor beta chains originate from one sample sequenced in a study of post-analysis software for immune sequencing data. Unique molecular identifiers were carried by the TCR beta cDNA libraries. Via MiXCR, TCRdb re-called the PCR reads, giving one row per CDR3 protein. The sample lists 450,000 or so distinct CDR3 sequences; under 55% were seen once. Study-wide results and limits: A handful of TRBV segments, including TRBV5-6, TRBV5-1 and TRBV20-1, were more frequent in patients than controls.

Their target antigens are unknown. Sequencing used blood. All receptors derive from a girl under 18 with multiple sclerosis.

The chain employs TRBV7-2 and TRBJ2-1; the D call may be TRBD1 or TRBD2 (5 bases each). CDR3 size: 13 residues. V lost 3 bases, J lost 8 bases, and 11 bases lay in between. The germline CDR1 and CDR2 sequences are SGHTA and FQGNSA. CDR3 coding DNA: TGTGCCAGCAGCTTTGACAGCGGAGATGAGCAGTTCTTC. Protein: CASSFDSGDEQFF.

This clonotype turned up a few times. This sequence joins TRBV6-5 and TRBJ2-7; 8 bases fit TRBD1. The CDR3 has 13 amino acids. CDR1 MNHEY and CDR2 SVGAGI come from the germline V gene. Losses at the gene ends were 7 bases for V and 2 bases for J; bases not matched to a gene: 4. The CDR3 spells CASKRGQAYEQYF. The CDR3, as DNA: TGTGCCAGCAAACGGGGACAGGCCTACGAGCAGTACTTC.

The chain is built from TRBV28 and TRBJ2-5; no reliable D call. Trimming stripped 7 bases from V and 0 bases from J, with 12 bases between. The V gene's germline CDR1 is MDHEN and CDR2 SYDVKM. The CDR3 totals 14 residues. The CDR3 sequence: CASKGSRYQETQYF. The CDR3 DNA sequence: TGTGCCAGCAAGGGTAGCAGGTACCAAGAGACCCAGTACTTC.

The CDR3, as DNA: TGTGCCAGCAGCTCTAAGGGGATGGACACTGAAGCTTTCTTT. As protein: CASSSKGMDTEAFF. The J gene is TRBJ1-1, the V gene TRBV3-1, with a tentative D call TRBD1 (5 bases). From germline, CDR1 is LGHDT and CDR2 YNNKEL (reference sequence). CDR3 length: 14 amino acids. Trimming removed 5 bases at V and 3 bases at J, with 13 bases between.

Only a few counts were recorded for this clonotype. This CDR3 reads CASSLGSRGQDRYEQYF. The CDR3 DNA reads as TGTGCCAGCAGTTTAGGGTCCCGTGGACAGGACCGCTACGAGCAGTACTTC. V is TRBV28 and J is TRBJ2-7; 7 bases match TRBD1. V was pared by 2 bases and J by 3 bases, with 13 bases of the junction left unmatched. The CDR3 contains 17 residues. CDR1 and CDR2 from the germline V gene are MDHEN and SYDVKM.

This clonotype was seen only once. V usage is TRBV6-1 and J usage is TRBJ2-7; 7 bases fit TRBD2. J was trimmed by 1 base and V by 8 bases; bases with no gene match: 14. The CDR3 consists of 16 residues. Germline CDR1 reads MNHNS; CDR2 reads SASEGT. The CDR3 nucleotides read TGTGCCAGCCACGGCGTCGGCCTAGCGGAATCCTACGAGCAGTACTTC. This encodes CASHGVGLAESYEQYF.

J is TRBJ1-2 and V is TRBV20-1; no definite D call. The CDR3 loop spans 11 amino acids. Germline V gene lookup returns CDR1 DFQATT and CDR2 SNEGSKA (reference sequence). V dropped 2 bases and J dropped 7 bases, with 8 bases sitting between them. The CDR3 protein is CSARLGAGYTF. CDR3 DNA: TGCAGTGCTAGATTGGGTGCTGGCTACACCTTC.

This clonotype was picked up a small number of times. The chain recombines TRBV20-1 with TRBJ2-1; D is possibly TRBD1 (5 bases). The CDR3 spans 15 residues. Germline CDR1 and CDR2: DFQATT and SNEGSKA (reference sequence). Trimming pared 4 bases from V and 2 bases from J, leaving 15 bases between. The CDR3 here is CSATEGAIPYNEQFF. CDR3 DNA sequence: TGCAGTGCTACAGAAGGGGCCATACCCTACAATGAGCAGTTCTTC.

The CDR3 protein is CASSPGTGAGNGYTF. CDR3 in DNA: TGTGCCAGCAGCCCTGGGACAGGGGCCGGGAATGGCTACACCTTC. V is TRBV7-8 and J is TRBJ1-2; 10 positions agree with TRBD1. The CDR3 has 15 amino acids. Trimming removed 5 bases from V and 6 bases from J; junction bases left unmatched: 9. Germline values: CDR1 SGHVS, CDR2 FQNEAQ.

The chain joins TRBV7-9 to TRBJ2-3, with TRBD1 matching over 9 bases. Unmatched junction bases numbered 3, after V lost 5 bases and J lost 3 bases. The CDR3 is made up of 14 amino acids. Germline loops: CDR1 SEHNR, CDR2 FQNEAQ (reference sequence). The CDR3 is CASSQDRGTDTQYF. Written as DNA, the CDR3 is TGTGCCAGCAGCCAGGACAGGGGAACAGATACGCAGTATTTT.

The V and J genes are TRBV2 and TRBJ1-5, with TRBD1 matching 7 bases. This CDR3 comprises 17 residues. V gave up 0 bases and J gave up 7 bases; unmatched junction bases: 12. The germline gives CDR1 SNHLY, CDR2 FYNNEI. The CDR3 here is CASSEARGGGARQPQHF. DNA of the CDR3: TGTGCCAGCAGTGAAGCCCGTGGAGGGGGCGCGAGACAGCCCCAGCATTTT.

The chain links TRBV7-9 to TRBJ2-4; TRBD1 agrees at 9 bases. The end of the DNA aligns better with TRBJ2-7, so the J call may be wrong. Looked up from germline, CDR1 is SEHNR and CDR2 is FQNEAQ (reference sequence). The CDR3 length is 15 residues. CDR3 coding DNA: TGTGCCAGCAGCATAACCGGGACAGGGTCCCTCGAGCAGTACTTC. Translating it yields CASSITGTGSLEQYF.